A single sample gave rise to the 24 T cell receptor beta chains below, sequenced in a study of T cell repertoires in cytomegalovirus infection. Using its own MiXCR run on the reads, TCRdb lists one record per CDR3 protein. Here the sample spans about 770,000 distinct CDR3 sequences, roughly 29% being singletons. No antigens are known for them. Specimen: cultured CD8+ T cells from PBMCs, collected from culture after CMV antigen stimulation. The receptors here all came from a human donor in good health (CMV status not recorded). Some clones in this sample may be carry-over from other donors' samples.

The sample holds a few counts of this clonotype. This chain uses TRBV7-9 with TRBJ2-3; no clear D gene. The germline gives CDR1 SEHNR, CDR2 FQNEAQ (reference sequence). Trimming removed 5 bases from V and 2 bases from J, with 14 bases in between. The CDR3 length is 15 residues. The CDR3 here is CASSPLRHTTDTQYF. In DNA form, the CDR3 reads TGTGCCAGCAGCCCCCTCCGACACACCACAGATACGCAGTATTTT.

V is TRBV25-1 and J is TRBJ1-2; unclear D gene. The germline gives CDR1 MGHDK, CDR2 SYGVNS. This CDR3 is 15 amino acids long. V lost 2 bases to trimming and J lost 4 bases, with 14 bases between them. The chain's CDR3 is CASSEPRTESYGYTF. CDR3 DNA: TGTGCCAGCAGTGAACCCCGTACAGAGAGCTATGGCTACACCTTC.

This chain links TRBV6-2 or TRBV6-3 with TRBJ2-3; possibly TRBD1 for D (6 bases). The germline CDR1 and CDR2 sequences are MNHEY and SVGEGT. Trimming took 1 base from V and 0 from J, leaving 11 bases between them. The CDR3 is 16 residues long. CDR3 protein: CASSYFGQISTDTQYF. The CDR3 nucleotides are TGTGCCAGCAGTTACTTTGGACAGATTAGCACAGATACGCAGTATTTT.

This chain joins TRBV28 and TRBJ2-3; the D call may be TRBD1 or TRBD2 (5 bases each). V was clipped by 3 bases and J by 2 bases, with 18 bases between them. CDR1 MDHEN and CDR2 SYDVKM come from the germline V gene. This CDR3 is built from 17 residues. CDR3: CASSFNVRDQYTDTQYF. Written as DNA, the CDR3 is TGTGCCAGCAGTTTTAACGTAAGGGACCAATACACAGATACGCAGTATTTT.

The CDR3 spells CASSFRVSGTSYNEQFF. In DNA, the CDR3 is TGTGCCAGCAGCTTCCGCGTTTCCGGGACCTCCTACAATGAGCAGTTCTTC. The chain couples TRBV13 to TRBJ2-1; D could derive from TRBD1 or TRBD2 (5 bases each). The germline V and J ends were trimmed by 3 bases and 0 bases, with 15 bases remaining between them. The CDR3 runs to 17 residues. CDR1 and CDR2 (germline): PRHDT, FYEKMQ (reference sequence).

The table lists this clonotype with a few counts. The chain is built from TRBV10-3 and TRBJ2-7; no clear D. This CDR3 region has 15 residues. Germline CDR1 ENHRY, CDR2 SYGVKD. V gave up 4 bases and J gave up 0 bases, with 13 bases separating them. CDR3 in amino acids: CAISVVDISSYEQYF. The CDR3 DNA is TGTGCCATCAGTGTGGTGGATATAAGCTCCTACGAGCAGTACTTC.

This clonotype has just a few counts. The chain has TRBV12-5 and TRBJ2-1, with TRBD2 matching over 11 bases. J gave up 4 bases and V 5 bases, and 4 bases lay outside the gene matches. Germline CDR1 reads LGHNT; CDR2 reads FRNRAP. The CDR3 totals 15 residues. The CDR3: CASGGSGGDYNEQFF. In DNA form, the CDR3 reads TGTGCTAGTGGTGGTAGCGGGGGGGATTACAATGAGCAGTTCTTC.

The rearrangement uses TRBV6-6 and TRBJ2-1; TRBD2 matches at 11 bases. This CDR3 is built from 16 residues. Unmatched junction bases numbered 9, after V lost 6 bases and J lost 5 bases. In germline, CDR1 is MNHNY, CDR2 SVGAGI (reference sequence). CDR3 amino acids: CASRVSGGAANNEQFF. CDR3 coding DNA: TGTGCCAGCAGGGTTAGCGGGGGGGCTGCCAACAATGAGCAGTTCTTC.

At least ten counts were recorded for this clonotype. The chain carries TRBV7-2 and TRBJ1-6; 9 nucleotides agree with TRBD1. In germline, CDR1 is SGHTA, CDR2 FQGNSA. The CDR3 spans 16 residues. V lost 2 bases to trimming and J lost 9 bases; unmatched junction nucleotides: 8. This chain's CDR3 is CASSLISTGGFSPLHF. The DNA for the CDR3 is TGTGCCAGCAGCTTAATCTCGACAGGGGGTTTTTCACCCCTCCACTTT.

The chain uses TRBV19 and TRBJ2-1; 9 bases are a match to TRBD2. Trimming cost V 3 bases and J 4 bases; bases outside gene matches: 4. The CDR3 runs to 15 residues. Germline loops: CDR1 LNHDA, CDR2 SQIVND (reference sequence). As DNA, the CDR3 is TGTGCCAGTAGTATTATAGCGGGGGTTTACAATGAGCAGTTCTTC. Protein: CASSIIAGVYNEQFF. The complete variable domain, with remaining parts taken from reference TRBV19 and TRBJ2-1, reads DGGITQSPKYLFRKEGQNVTLSCEQNLNHDAMYWYRQDPGQGLRLIYYSQIVNDFQKGDIAEGYSVSREKKESFPLTVTSAQKNPTAFYLCASSIIAGVYNEQFFGPGTRLTVL.

The V gene is TRBV10-3, the J gene TRBJ2-1; TRBD2 matches at 7 bases. Losses at the gene ends were 6 bases for V and 10 bases for J; bases not matched to a gene: 12. CDR1 and CDR2 (germline): ENHRY, SYGVKD. The CDR3 totals 14 residues. CDR3 region: CAISSGGTSGEQFF. The CDR3 coding sequence is TGTGCCATCAGCTCCGGGGGGACCTCAGGCGAGCAGTTCTTC.

V and J are TRBV7-4 and TRBJ1-4; D is uncertain. Germline CDR1 and CDR2: SGHVT and SQSDAQ. V lost 2 bases and J lost 0, with 7 bases in between. The CDR3 loop spans 15 amino acids. The CDR3 region is CASSLSRSTNEKLFF. As DNA, the CDR3 is TGTGCCAGCAGCTTAAGCCGCTCAACTAATGAAAAACTGTTTTTT.

The table lists this clonotype with a few counts. The chain employs TRBV2 and TRBJ2-5; D remains ambiguous. Germline V gene lookup returns CDR1 SNHLY and CDR2 FYNNEI. This CDR3 has 10 amino acids. Between the trimmed V and J ends, which lost 6 bases and 9 bases, there was a span of 8 bases. CDR3 sequence (DNA): TGTGCCAGCAGGGGGAAGGCCCAGTACTTC. This codes for CASRGKAQYF.

This chain links TRBV4-3 with TRBJ2-2; D might be TRBD1 (6 bases). CDR1 LGHNA and CDR2 YSLEER come from the germline V gene. The CDR3 extends over 17 amino acids. V lost 1 base to trimming and J lost 5 bases, with 17 bases between them. CDR3 protein: CASSQAAGEFTTGELFF. In DNA, the CDR3 is TGCGCCAGCAGCCAAGCCGCAGGGGAATTTACAACCGGGGAGCTGTTTTTT.

There are a few counts of this clonotype. The chain recombines TRBV4-1 with TRBJ2-2, with unresolved D. Germline CDR1 MGHRA, CDR2 YSYEKL. The CDR3 has 15 amino acids. Trimming took off 0 bases at V and 0 bases at J, with 5 bases between the two ends. The CDR3 loop is CASSQENTNTGELFF. CDR3 sequence (DNA): TGCGCCAGCAGCCAAGAGAACACGAACACCGGGGAGCTGTTTTTT.

This clonotype has just a few counts. This CDR3 reads CASSRIRESYNSPLHF. As DNA, the CDR3 is TGTGCCAGCAGCCGTATCAGGGAATCCTATAATTCACCCCTCCACTTT. The J gene is TRBJ1-6, the V gene TRBV6-6; D is perhaps TRBD1 (5 bases). CDR3 length: 16 residues. Trimming removed 6 bases at V and 1 base at J, with 13 bases between. Germline V lookup: CDR1 MNHNY, CDR2 SVGAGI (reference sequence).

This clonotype was picked up a small number of times. The V call is TRBV27, the J call TRBJ2-6; possible D gene TRBD1, 6 bases. V was shortened by 0 bases and J by 2 bases, with 14 bases between the two germline ends. This CDR3 has 18 amino acids. CDR1 and CDR2 (germline): MNHEY, SMNVEV (reference sequence). The CDR3 DNA is TGTGCCAGCAGTTTATCGCGGTTGGGGGCCACTGGGGCCAACGTCCTGACTTTC. Translation: CASSLSRLGATGANVLTF.

The chain combines TRBV4-1 with TRBJ2-3, with a tentative D call TRBD1 (6 bases). V lost 2 bases, J lost 6 bases, and 15 bases lay in between. The CDR3 has 15 amino acids. Looked up from germline, CDR1 is MGHRA and CDR2 is YSYEKL. CDR3 loop: CASSQRGQIRDTQYF. CDR3 bases: TGCGCCAGCAGCCAAAGGGGACAAATAAGGGATACGCAGTATTTT.

The table lists this clonotype with a few counts. The chain combines TRBV20-1 with TRBJ1-5; weak D call: TRBD1 (5 bases). The V and J ends lost 1 base and 5 bases respectively, with 12 bases between them. The CDR3 has 14 amino acids. Germline CDR1 and CDR2: DFQATT and SNEGSKA (reference sequence). CDR3 coding DNA: TGCAGTGCTAGAGTCGGGCAGGGCGATCAGCCCCAGCATTTT. Protein sequence: CSARVGQGDQPQHF.

The sample holds a few counts of this clonotype. The chain has TRBV6-2 or TRBV6-3 and TRBJ2-1, with 8 nucleotides matching TRBD1. There are 16 residues in the CDR3. V lost 2 bases to trimming and J lost 8 bases; unmatched junction nucleotides: 11. Germline V lookup: CDR1 MNHEY, CDR2 SVGEGT. The CDR3 region has the DNA TGTGCCAGCAGTTACAAAGCGGACAGGGTGGGCGATGAGCAGTTCTTC. This sequence encodes CASSYKADRVGDEQFF.

To note about this clonotype: The junction departs from the called germline gene at one end, perhaps through a read error. This rearrangement joins TRBV6-5 to TRBJ2-5, with D possibly matching TRBD1 (5 bases). The CDR3 totals 14 residues. From germline, CDR1 is MNHEY and CDR2 SVGAGI. The CDR3 protein is CASSYRGSRESQYF. The CDR3 DNA reads TGTGCCAGCAGTTACAGGGGTTCAAGAGAGTCCCAGTACTTC.

J is TRBJ2-1 and V is TRBV19, with TRBD2 matching over 10 bases. The CDR3 length is 15 residues. The ends lost 5 bases at V and 5 bases at J; junction bases unmatched: 6. Germline CDR1 LNHDA, CDR2 SQIVND (reference sequence). The CDR3, as DNA: TGTGCCAGTAGTCTAACTAGCGGGGCCCACAATGAGCAGTTCTTC. It codes for CASSLTSGAHNEQFF.

The chain is built from TRBV6-1 and TRBJ2-7; D call uncertain. CDR1 and CDR2 from the germline V gene are MNHNS and SASEGT. V lost 1 base, J lost 1 base, and 11 bases lay in between. This CDR3 spans 15 amino acids. The CDR3 bases are TGTGCCAGCAGTGAAGGCAGCCGCCCGTCCTACGAGCAGTACGTC. Translated: CASSEGSRPSYEQYV.

This clonotype was seen repeatedly, ten times or more. V gene TRBV7-9 combines with J gene TRBJ2-3; D gene ambiguous. This CDR3 spans 13 amino acids. In germline, CDR1 is SEHNR, CDR2 FQNEAQ (reference sequence). V dropped 4 bases and J dropped 2 bases, with 7 bases sitting between them. The CDR3 coding sequence is TGTGCCAGCAGCTCCTTAGCCACAGATACGCAGTATTTT. It codes for CASSSLATDTQYF. Full variable domain (remainder filled in from reference TRBV7-9 and TRBJ2-3): DTGVSQNPRHKITKRGQNVTFRCDPISEHNRLYWYRQTLGQGPEFLTYFQNEAQLEKSRLLSDRFSAERPKGSFSTLEIQRTEQGDSAMYLCASSSLATDTQYFGPGTRLTVL.